The 12 T cell receptor beta chains below were found in one sample sequenced in a study of early T cells in non-severe SARS-CoV-2 infection. MiXCR, run by TCRdb on the 5' RACE reads, gives a single entry per CDR3 protein. This table holds 98,000 or so distinct CDR3 sequences, around 10% found once. What was sequenced was whole blood. All receptors derive from an adult who was a healthcare worker with PCR-confirmed SARS-CoV-2 infection or an uninfected control (not recorded which).

The gene calls are TRBV21-1 and TRBJ1-3; TRBD1 reflects the table's D call only, with no check against the DNA. TRBV21-1 is tagged as a pseudogene. The CDR3 covers 14 residues. CDR3 sequence (DNA): TGTGCCAGCATCTGGACAGGGACTGGAAACACCATATATTTT. Encoded protein: CASIWTGTGNTIYF.

This clonotype was observed a few times. This sequence joins TRBV5-6 and TRBJ1-1; D remains ambiguous. V was clipped by 0 bases and J by 4 bases, with 19 bases between them. Per germline, CDR1 SGHDT and CDR2 YYEEEE. The CDR3 spans 17 residues. CDR3 bases: TGTGCCAGCAGCTTGGATCTTATGGGCACCCTTTTCACTGAAGCTTTCTTT. Its translation: CASSLDLMGTLFTEAFF.

This clonotype came up a few times. The chain has TRBV6-2 or TRBV6-3 and TRBJ2-1, with D hard to call. V lost 7 bases, J lost 6 bases, and 16 bases lay in between. Per germline, CDR1 MNHEY and CDR2 SVGEGT. The CDR3 extends over 14 amino acids. CDR3 residues: CASKKDGSPNEQFF. The CDR3 DNA is TGTGCCAGCAAGAAGGACGGCTCACCCAATGAGCAGTTCTTC.

This clonotype was recorded many times. The J gene is TRBJ2-5, the V gene TRBV5-1; the D gene is possibly TRBD2 (5 bases). Germline V CDR1 and CDR2: SGHRS, YFSETQ. The ends were cut back, 3 bases at V and 5 bases at J, with 17 bases in the middle. CDR3 length: 15 amino acids. The CDR3 is CASSSRPTSGETQYF. CDR3 sequence (DNA): TGCGCCAGCAGCTCGAGACCAACTTCGGGGGAGACCCAGTACTTC.

V is TRBV10-3 and J is TRBJ2-2, with a possible D match to TRBD1 (6 bases). Germline V gives CDR1 ENHRY, CDR2 SYGVKD. The CDR3 totals 15 residues. Trimming cost V 3 bases and J 3 bases, with 11 bases left between them. CDR3 in amino acids: CAISESGQYTGELFF. CDR3 bases: TGTGCCATCAGTGAAAGTGGACAGTACACCGGGGAGCTGTTTTTT.

This clonotype was recorded at least ten times. This sequence joins TRBV12-3 or TRBV12-4 and TRBJ1-1, with D hard to call. With 6 bases removed from V and 7 bases from J, the gap between germline ends came to 12 bases. This CDR3 region has 12 residues. In nucleotides, the CDR3 is TGTGCCAGCAGAAAAAGTCGCGGTGAAGCTTTCTTT. This codes for CASRKSRGEAFF.

This clonotype was recorded a few times. J is TRBJ1-1 and V is TRBV5-1; 8 nucleotides align to TRBD1. V shed 4 bases, J shed 4 bases, and the junction held 9 bases outside the gene matches. CDR1 is SGHRS, CDR2 YFSETQ, per germline. The CDR3 is made up of 15 amino acids. This chain's CDR3 is CASSPETGVGTEAFF. CDR3 DNA sequence: TGCGCCAGCAGCCCCGAGACAGGGGTTGGCACTGAAGCTTTCTTT. Drawing the rest from reference TRBV5-1 and TRBJ1-1, the complete variable domain is KAGVTQTPRYLIKTRGQQVTLSCSPISGHRSVSWYQQTPGQGLQFLFEYFSETQRNKGNFPGRFSGRQFSNSRSEMNVSTLELGDSALYLCASSPETGVGTEAFFGQGTRLTVV.

The J gene is TRBJ2-7, the V gene TRBV3-1, with D unclear. V was trimmed by 4 bases and J by 0 bases, leaving 13 bases between them. Germline-derived CDR1 and CDR2 are LGHDT and YNNKEL (reference sequence). The CDR3 is 15 residues long. The CDR3 reads CASSPTDGRSYEQYF. Written as DNA, the CDR3 is TGTGCCAGCAGCCCAACGGACGGCCGCTCCTACGAGCAGTACTTC.

There are a few counts of this clonotype. The chain carries TRBV28 and TRBJ1-5; D is unclear. Germline V gene data show CDR1 as MDHEN and CDR2 as SYDVKM. V was cut by 4 bases and J by 5 bases, with 15 bases left in between. CDR3 size: 15 residues. The CDR3, as DNA: TGTGCCAGCAGTTCCCCCACCCTCGACTATCAGCCCCAGCATTTT. Translation gives CASSSPTLDYQPQHF.

This clonotype appeared many times. At one of its ends the junction is not consistent with the germline gene, which may arise from a read error. The V call is TRBV7-9, the J call TRBJ2-1, with TRBD2 matching over 9 bases. Germline-derived CDR1 and CDR2 are SEHNR and FQNEAQ (reference sequence). This CDR3 is built from 14 residues. The CDR3 sequence: CASFTVGGRASLTF. CDR3 bases: TGTGCCAGCTTTACTGTGGGCGGGAGGGCCAGTCTCACCTTC.

This clonotype was detected a few times. This chain joins TRBV19 and TRBJ2-7; perhaps TRBD2 as D (5 bases). Deletions cut 5 bases from V and 3 bases from J, with 11 bases between. The CDR3 has 13 residues. The germline V gene encodes CDR1 LNHDA and CDR2 SQIVND (reference sequence). The CDR3 loop is CASSRETLYEQYF. CDR3 DNA sequence: TGTGCCAGTAGTCGGGAAACACTCTACGAGCAGTACTTC.

The V call is TRBV29-1, the J call TRBJ1-1, with TRBD1 identical over 8 bases. The CDR3 totals 13 residues. Germline-derived CDR1 and CDR2 are SQVTM and ANQGSEA. Trimming at V came to 4 bases and at J to 4 bases, leaving 5 bases not matched to a gene. CDR3 protein: CSVGPDRVTEAFF. The CDR3 DNA is TGCAGCGTTGGGCCGGACAGGGTCACTGAAGCTTTCTTT.